These 19 T cell receptor beta chains came from one sample sequenced in a study of cytomegalovirus exposure and HLA in healthy donors. PCR involved 60 Vbeta and 13 Jbeta primers. TCRdb keeps only in-frame clones here, not all; method: immunoSEQ multiplex PCR. Seen in this sample are roughly 120,000 clones; the ten most common clones hold around 4%. The specimen was PBMCs. The receptor set was obtained from a man aged 18 to 30 in good health and CMV-seronegative.

For the CDR3, the DNA is TGTGCCAGCAGTGAGTGGGCAGCCTACGAGCAGTACTTC. It encodes CASSEWAAYEQYF. The V call is TRBV2, the J call TRBJ2-5; no firm D call. The J call could be wrong; TRBJ2-7 is a better fit for the DNA end. Germline V CDR1 and CDR2: SNHLY, FYNNEI. The CDR3 sequence is 13 residues long.

The genes are TRBV7-2 and TRBJ1-2, with D unclear. V lost 5 bases and J 4 bases, leaving 8 bases between the germline ends. The CDR3 extends over 12 amino acids. Germline V gene sequence: CDR1 SGHTA, CDR2 FQGNSA. The CDR3 loop is CASSAISYGYTF. The CDR3 DNA follows: TGTGCCAGCAGCGCCATCAGCTATGGCTACACCTTC.

The V call is TRBV7-2, the J call TRBJ2-5, with 11 bases that match TRBD2. With V trimmed by 5 bases and J by 5 bases, 10 bases remained unmatched. CDR3 length: 16 residues. CDR1 SGHTA and CDR2 FQGNSA come from the germline V gene. This CDR3 is CASSTLAGGPLETQYF. The DNA for the CDR3 is TGTGCCAGCAGCACATTAGCGGGAGGGCCTCTGGAGACCCAGTACTTC.

This chain uses TRBV10-3 with TRBJ1-1, with TRBD1 as a possible D gene (6 bases). Germline V CDR1 and CDR2: ENHRY, SYGVKD. Trimming pared 10 bases from V and 4 bases from J, leaving 13 bases between. There are 12 residues in the CDR3. The chain's CDR3 is CATTQGSTEAFF. The DNA of the CDR3 is TGTGCCACGACACAGGGTAGCACTGAAGCTTTCTTT.

The chain uses TRBV9 and TRBJ2-5, with TRBD2 matching over 8 bases. CDR1 and CDR2 (germline): SGDLS, YYNGEE. V shed 4 bases, J shed 2 bases, and the junction held 7 bases outside the gene matches. This CDR3 has 15 amino acids. This CDR3 reads CASSSPLAAQETQYF. CDR3 in DNA: TGTGCCAGCAGCTCGCCACTAGCGGCACAAGAGACCCAGTACTTC.

The chain uses TRBV19 and TRBJ1-2; D call uncertain. The CDR3 covers 13 residues. In germline, CDR1 is LNHDA, CDR2 SQIVND (reference sequence). Between the trimmed V and J ends, which lost 2 bases and 4 bases, there was a span of 8 bases. The CDR3 reads CASSIMNGYGYTF. The DNA of the CDR3 is TGTGCCAGTAGTATAATGAACGGCTATGGCTACACCTTC.

This rearrangement joins TRBV5-6 to TRBJ2-2, with TRBD2 matching over 9 bases. V gave up 1 base and J gave up 7 bases; unmatched junction bases: 5. The V gene's germline CDR1 is SGHDT and CDR2 YYEEEE. This CDR3 is built from 15 residues. CDR3 sequence reads: CASSLRREGIGELFF. The CDR3 DNA is TGTGCCAGCAGCTTGAGGCGGGAGGGCATCGGGGAGCTGTTTTTT. The full variable domain, completed using reference TRBV5-6 and TRBJ2-2, is DAGVTQSPTHLIKTRGQQVTLRCSPKSGHDTVSWYQQALGQGPQFIFQYYEEEERQRGNFPDRFSGHQFPNYSSELNVNALLLGDSALYLCASSLRREGIGELFFGEGSRLTVL.

The V and J genes are TRBV7-2 and TRBJ2-7; 13 nucleotides align to TRBD2. The length of the CDR3 is 17 residues. CDR1 is SGHTA, CDR2 FQGNSA, per germline. Trimming removed 4 bases from V and 4 bases from J; junction bases left unmatched: 10. CDR3 region: CASSSRLAGGVGYEQYF. The CDR3 nucleotides read TGTGCCAGCAGCTCCAGACTAGCGGGAGGTGTCGGTTACGAGCAGTACTTC.

The chain carries TRBV11-2 and TRBJ1-6; maybe TRBD1 (6 bases). The CDR3 totals 15 residues. Between the trimmed V and J ends, which lost 1 base and 5 bases, there was a span of 9 bases. Germline V gene data show CDR1 as SGHAT and CDR2 as FQNNGV. CDR3 in DNA: TGTGCCAGCAGCTTAGGGACAGCAAATAATTCACCCCTCCACTTT. It specifies CASSLGTANNSPLHF.

The chain is built from TRBV6-5 and TRBJ2-7; TRBD2 matches 9 bases. Germline CDR1 reads MNHEY; CDR2 reads SVGAGI. The V segment lost 4 bases and the J segment 1 base; nucleotides outside the gene matches: 2. This CDR3 has 14 amino acids. For the CDR3, the DNA is TGTGCCAGCAGTTTGACTAGCGGTTCCTACGAGCAGTACTTC. This translates into CASSLTSGSYEQYF.

The chain uses TRBV10-3 and TRBJ2-5; D ambiguous. Germline V CDR1 and CDR2: ENHRY, SYGVKD. CDR3 length equals 14 residues. Deletions cut 0 bases from V and 2 bases from J, with 7 bases between. CDR3 residues: CAISESGRQETQYF. The CDR3 DNA sequence: TGTGCCATCAGTGAGTCGGGCAGACAAGAGACCCAGTACTTC.

CDR3 loop: CASSFLDRTSYEQYF. For the CDR3, the DNA is TGTGCCAGCAGCTTCCTGGACAGGACGTCCTACGAGCAGTACTTC. V is TRBV5-6 and J is TRBJ2-7; TRBD1 matches 7 bases. The CDR3 consists of 15 residues. Germline-derived CDR1 and CDR2 are SGHDT and YYEEEE. J gave up 1 base and V 2 bases, and 6 bases lay outside the gene matches.

This sequence joins TRBV9 and TRBJ2-3; 7 bases are shared with TRBD1. Germline V gives CDR1 SGDLS, CDR2 YYNGEE. The CDR3 has 15 residues. Germline trimming cut 3 bases from V and 1 base from J; bases unmatched to any gene: 5. Here the CDR3 DNA reads TGTGCCAGCAGCGCTGCAGGGGGTCGCACAGATACGCAGTATTTT. Translation: CASSAAGGRTDTQYF.

The V and J genes are TRBV30 and TRBJ2-7; tentatively, D is TRBD1 (7 bases). The length of the CDR3 is 13 residues. V was clipped by 3 bases and J by 1 base, with 10 bases between them. Germline V lookup: CDR1 GTSNPN, CDR2 SVGIG (reference sequence). As DNA, the CDR3 is TGTGCCTGGAGGGGGGGACAGTCCTACGAGCAGTACTTC. This sequence encodes CAWRGGQSYEQYF.

This chain joins TRBV6-6 and TRBJ2-1; D may be TRBD1 (6 bases). CDR1 MNHNY and CDR2 SVGAGI come from the germline V gene (reference sequence). The CDR3 is made up of 13 amino acids. The V end was cut by 3 bases, the J end by 5 bases, with 8 bases between. DNA of the CDR3: TGTGCCAGCAGTTATCAGGGGAACAATGAGCAGTTCTTC. Translating gives CASSYQGNNEQFF.

CDR3: CASSYYQGTYNEQFF. CDR3 in DNA: TGCGCCAGCAGCTACTATCAGGGTACCTACAATGAGCAGTTCTTC. The V and J genes are TRBV5-1 and TRBJ2-1, with TRBD1 as a possible D gene (5 bases). CDR3 length equals 15 residues. Trimming took off 3 bases at V and 2 bases at J, with 12 bases between the two ends. Germline loops: CDR1 SGHRS, CDR2 YFSETQ.

The gene calls are TRBV21-1 and TRBJ2-7; TRBD1 is taken as the D call from the table, unchecked against the DNA. TRBV21-1 has pseudogene status. The length of the CDR3 is 12 residues. The CDR3 spells CATKDRPDQQYF. The CDR3 coding sequence is TGTGCCACCAAGGACAGACCGGACCAGCAGTACTTC.

This chain joins TRBV7-9 and TRBJ2-2, with a possible D match to TRBD1 (5 bases). The V gene lost 5 bases and the J gene lost 5 bases, with 9 bases spanning the gap. CDR1 and CDR2 (germline): SEHNR, FQNEAQ (reference sequence). This CDR3 has 13 residues. In DNA form, the CDR3 reads TGTGCCAGCAGCGGCGCAGGGACCGGGGAGCTGTTTTTT. Translating it yields CASSGAGTGELFF.

V is TRBV19 and J is TRBJ2-1; D is ambiguous. Germline assignment: CDR1 LNHDA and CDR2 SQIVND (reference sequence). Trimming took 5 bases from V and 0 from J, leaving 11 bases between them. The CDR3 totals 15 residues. Here the CDR3 DNA reads TGTGCCAGTAGTTCCTCAGGTAGCTCCTACAATGAGCAGTTCTTC. Translated: CASSSSGSSYNEQFF.